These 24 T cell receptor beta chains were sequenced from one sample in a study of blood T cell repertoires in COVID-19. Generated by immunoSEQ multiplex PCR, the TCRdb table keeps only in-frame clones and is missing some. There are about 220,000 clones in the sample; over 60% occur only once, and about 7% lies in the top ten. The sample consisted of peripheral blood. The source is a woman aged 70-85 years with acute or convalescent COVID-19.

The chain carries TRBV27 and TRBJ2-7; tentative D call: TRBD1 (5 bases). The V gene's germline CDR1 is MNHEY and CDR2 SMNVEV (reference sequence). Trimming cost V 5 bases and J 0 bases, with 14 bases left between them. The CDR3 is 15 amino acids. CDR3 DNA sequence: TGTGCCAGCAGTCCCCGGACACCCTACTCCTACGAGCAGTACTTC. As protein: CASSPRTPYSYEQYF.

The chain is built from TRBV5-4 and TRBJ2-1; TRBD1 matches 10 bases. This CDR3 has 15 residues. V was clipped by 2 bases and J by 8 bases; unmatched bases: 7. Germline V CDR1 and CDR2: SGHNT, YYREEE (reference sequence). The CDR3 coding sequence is TGTGCCAGCAGCTTAAGGACAGGGGGATCCGATGAGCAGTTCTTC. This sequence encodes CASSLRTGGSDEQFF.

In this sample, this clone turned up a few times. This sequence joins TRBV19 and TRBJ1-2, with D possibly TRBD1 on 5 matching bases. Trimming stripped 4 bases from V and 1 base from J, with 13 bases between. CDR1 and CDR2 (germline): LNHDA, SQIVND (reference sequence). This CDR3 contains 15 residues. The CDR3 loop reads CASSTETGGNYGYTF. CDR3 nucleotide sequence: TGTGCCAGTAGTACCGAAACGGGGGGTAACTATGGCTACACCTTC. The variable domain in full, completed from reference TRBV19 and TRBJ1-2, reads DGGITQSPKYLFRKEGQNVTLSCEQNLNHDAMYWYRQDPGQGLRLIYYSQIVNDFQKGDIAEGYSVSREKKESFPLTVTSAQKNPTAFYLCASSTETGGNYGYTFGSGTRLTVV.

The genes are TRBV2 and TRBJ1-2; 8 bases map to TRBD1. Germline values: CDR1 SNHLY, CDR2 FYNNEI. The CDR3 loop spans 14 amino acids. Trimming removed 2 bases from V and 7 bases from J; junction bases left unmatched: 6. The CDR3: CASSEIPGGGGYTF. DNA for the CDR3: TGTGCCAGCAGTGAAATTCCAGGGGGCGGTGGCTACACCTTC.

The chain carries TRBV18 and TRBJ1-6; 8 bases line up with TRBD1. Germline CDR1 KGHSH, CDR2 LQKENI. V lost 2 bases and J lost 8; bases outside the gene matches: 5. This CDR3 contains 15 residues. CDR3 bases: TGTGCCAGCTCACCAACAGGACAGGGTGATTCACCCCTCCACTTT. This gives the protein CASSPTGQGDSPLHF.

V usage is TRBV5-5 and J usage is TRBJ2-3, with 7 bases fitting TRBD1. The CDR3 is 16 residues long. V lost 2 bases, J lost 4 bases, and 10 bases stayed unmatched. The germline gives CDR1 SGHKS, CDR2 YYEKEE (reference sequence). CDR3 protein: CASSLGQAQEADTQYF. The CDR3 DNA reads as TGTGCCAGCAGCTTAGGACAGGCCCAGGAAGCAGATACGCAGTATTTT.

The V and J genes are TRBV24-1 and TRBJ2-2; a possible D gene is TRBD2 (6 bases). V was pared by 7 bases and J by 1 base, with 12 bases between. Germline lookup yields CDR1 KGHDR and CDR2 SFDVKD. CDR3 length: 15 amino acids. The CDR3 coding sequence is TGTGCCACCAGGGAGGGGTTTTTGAACACCGGGGAGCTGTTTTTT. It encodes CATREGFLNTGELFF.

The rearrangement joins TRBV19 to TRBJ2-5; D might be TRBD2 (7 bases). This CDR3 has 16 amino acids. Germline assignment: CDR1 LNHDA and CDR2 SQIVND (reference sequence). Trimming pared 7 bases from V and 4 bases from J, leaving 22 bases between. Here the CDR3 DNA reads TGTGCCAGTAAGGCCACCGCGCGGGGGCCAGGAGAGACCCAGTACTTC. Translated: CASKATARGPGETQYF.

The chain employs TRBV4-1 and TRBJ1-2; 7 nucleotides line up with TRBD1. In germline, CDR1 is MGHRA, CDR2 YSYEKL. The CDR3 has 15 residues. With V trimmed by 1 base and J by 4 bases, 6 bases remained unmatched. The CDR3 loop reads CASSQGEDRPYGYTF. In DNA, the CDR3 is TGCGCCAGCAGCCAAGGGGAGGACAGGCCCTATGGCTACACCTTC.

CDR3 sequence (DNA): TGTGCCAGCAGCAGCGGGACAGGGACTTACAATGAGCAGTTCTTC. This codes for CASSSGTGTYNEQFF. The chain couples TRBV7-6 to TRBJ2-1; 9 nucleotides agree with TRBD1. The CDR3 covers 15 residues. Germline values: CDR1 SGHVS, CDR2 FNYEAQ. V gave up 5 bases and J gave up 4 bases; unmatched junction bases: 6.

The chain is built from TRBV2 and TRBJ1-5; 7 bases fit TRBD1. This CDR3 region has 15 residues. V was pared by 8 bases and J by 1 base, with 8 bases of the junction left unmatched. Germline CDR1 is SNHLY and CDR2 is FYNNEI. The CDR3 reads CASDWTGTSNQPQHF. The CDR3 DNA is TGTGCCAGCGACTGGACAGGCACAAGCAATCAGCCCCAGCATTTT.

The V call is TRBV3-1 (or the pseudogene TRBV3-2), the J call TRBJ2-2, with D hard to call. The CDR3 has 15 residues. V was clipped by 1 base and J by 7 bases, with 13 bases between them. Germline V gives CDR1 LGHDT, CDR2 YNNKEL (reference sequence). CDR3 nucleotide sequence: TGTGCCAGCAGCCAAGGAGGTCGGGTTATCGGGGAGCTGTTTTTT. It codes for CASSQGGRVIGELFF.

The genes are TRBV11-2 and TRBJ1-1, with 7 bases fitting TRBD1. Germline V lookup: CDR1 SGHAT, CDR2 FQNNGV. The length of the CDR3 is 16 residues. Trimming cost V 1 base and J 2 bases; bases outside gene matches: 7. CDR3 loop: CASSLVAGGFNTEAFF. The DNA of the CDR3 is TGTGCCAGCAGCTTAGTTGCAGGGGGTTTTAACACTGAAGCTTTCTTT.

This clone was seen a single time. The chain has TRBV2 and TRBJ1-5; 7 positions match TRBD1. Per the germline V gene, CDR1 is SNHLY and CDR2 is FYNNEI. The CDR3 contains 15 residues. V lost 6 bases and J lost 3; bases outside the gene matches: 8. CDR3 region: CASRGTVGPNQPQHF. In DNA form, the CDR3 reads TGTGCCAGCAGGGGGACAGTGGGCCCCAATCAGCCCCAGCATTTT. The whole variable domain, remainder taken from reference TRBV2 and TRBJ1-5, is EPEVTQTPSHQVTQMGQEVILRCVPISNHLYFYWYRQILGQKVEFLVSFYNNEISEKSEIFDDQFSVERPDGSNFTLKIRSTKLEDSAMYFCASRGTVGPNQPQHFGDGTRLSIL.

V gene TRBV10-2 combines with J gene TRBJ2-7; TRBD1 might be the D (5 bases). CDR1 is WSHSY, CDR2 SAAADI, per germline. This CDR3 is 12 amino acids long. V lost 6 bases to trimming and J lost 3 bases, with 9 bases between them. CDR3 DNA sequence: TGCGCCAGCAGCAATAGGGGCTACGAGCAGTACTTC. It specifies CASSNRGYEQYF.

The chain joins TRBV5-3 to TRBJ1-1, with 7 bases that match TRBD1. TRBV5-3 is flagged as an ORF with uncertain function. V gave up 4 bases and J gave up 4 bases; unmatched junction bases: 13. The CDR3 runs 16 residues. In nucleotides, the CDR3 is TGTGCCAGAAGCCTCATATTACAGGGGTGGGGCACTGAAGCTTTCTTT. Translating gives CARSLILQGWGTEAFF.

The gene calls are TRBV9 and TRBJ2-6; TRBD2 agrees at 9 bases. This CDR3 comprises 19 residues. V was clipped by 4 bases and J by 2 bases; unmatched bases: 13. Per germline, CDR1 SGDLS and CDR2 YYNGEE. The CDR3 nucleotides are TGTGCCAGCAGCTCCCCCGCGGGAGTAGCGGGGGCTGGGGCCAACGTCCTGACTTTC. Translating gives CASSSPAGVAGAGANVLTF. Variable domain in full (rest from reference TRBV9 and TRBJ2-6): DSGVTQTPKHLITATGQRVTLRCSPRSGDLSVYWYQQSLDQGLQFLIQYYNGEERAKGNILERFSAQQFPDLHSELNLSSLELGDSALYFCASSSPAGVAGAGANVLTFGAGSRLTVL.

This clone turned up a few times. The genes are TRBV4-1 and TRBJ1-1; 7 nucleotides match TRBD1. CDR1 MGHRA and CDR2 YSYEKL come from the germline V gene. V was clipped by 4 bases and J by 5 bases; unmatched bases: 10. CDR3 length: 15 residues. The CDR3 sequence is CASSPQRGRWTEAFF. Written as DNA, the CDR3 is TGCGCCAGCAGCCCCCAGAGGGGGCGGTGGACTGAAGCTTTCTTT.

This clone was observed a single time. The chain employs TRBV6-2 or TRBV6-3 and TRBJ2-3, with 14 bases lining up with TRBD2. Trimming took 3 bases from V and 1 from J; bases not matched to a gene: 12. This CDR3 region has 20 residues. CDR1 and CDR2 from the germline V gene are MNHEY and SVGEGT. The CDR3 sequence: CASSYHPGTSGGGGTDTQYF. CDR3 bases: TGTGCCAGCAGTTATCACCCCGGGACTAGCGGGGGAGGCGGCACAGATACGCAGTATTTT.

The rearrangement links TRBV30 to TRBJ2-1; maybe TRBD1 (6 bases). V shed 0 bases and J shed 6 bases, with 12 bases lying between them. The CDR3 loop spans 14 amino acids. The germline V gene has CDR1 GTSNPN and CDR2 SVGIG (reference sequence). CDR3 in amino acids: CAWSVRLQGNEQFF. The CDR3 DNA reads TGTGCCTGGAGTGTAAGGCTACAGGGCAATGAGCAGTTCTTC.

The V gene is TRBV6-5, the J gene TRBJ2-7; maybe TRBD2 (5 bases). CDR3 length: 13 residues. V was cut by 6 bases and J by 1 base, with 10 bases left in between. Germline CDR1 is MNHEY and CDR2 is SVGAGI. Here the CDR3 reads CASRLRGSYEQYF. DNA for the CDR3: TGTGCCAGCAGACTACGGGGTTCCTACGAGCAGTACTTC.

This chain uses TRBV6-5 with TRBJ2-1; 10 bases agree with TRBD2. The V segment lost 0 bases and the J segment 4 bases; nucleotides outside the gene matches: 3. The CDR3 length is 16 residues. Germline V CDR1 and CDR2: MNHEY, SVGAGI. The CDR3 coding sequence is TGTGCCAGCAGTTACTCGTTAGCGGGGGGTTACAATGAGCAGTTCTTC. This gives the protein CASSYSLAGGYNEQFF.

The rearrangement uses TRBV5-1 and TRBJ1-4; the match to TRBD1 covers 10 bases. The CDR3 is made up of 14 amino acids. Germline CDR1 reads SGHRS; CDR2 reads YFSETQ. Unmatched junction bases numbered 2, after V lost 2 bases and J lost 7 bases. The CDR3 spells CASSLDRGREKLFF. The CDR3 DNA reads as TGCGCCAGCAGCTTAGACAGGGGGCGTGAAAAACTGTTTTTT. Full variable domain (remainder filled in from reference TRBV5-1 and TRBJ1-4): KAGVTQTPRYLIKTRGQQVTLSCSPISGHRSVSWYQQTPGQGLQFLFEYFSETQRNKGNFPGRFSGRQFSNSRSEMNVSTLELGDSALYLCASSLDRGREKLFFGSGTQLSVL.

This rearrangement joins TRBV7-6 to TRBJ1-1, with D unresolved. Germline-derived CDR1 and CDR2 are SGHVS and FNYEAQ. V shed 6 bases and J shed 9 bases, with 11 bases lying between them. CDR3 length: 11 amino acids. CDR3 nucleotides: TGTGCCAGCAGTTCCGGTGAAAAAGCTTTCTTT. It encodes CASSSGEKAFF.